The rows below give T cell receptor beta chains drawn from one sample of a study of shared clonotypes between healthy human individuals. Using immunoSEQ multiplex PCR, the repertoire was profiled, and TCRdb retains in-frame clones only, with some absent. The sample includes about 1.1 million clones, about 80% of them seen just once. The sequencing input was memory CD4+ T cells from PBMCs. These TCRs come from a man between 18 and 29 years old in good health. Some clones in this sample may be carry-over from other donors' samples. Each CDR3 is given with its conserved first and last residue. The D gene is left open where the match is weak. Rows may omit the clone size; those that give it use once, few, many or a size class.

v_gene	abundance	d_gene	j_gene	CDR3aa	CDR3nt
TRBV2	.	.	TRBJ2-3	CASSGSTSRADTQYF	TGTGCCAGCAGTGGGAGTACATCTCGGGCCGATACGCAGTATTTT
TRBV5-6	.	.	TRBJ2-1	CASSPNRGGSDNEQFF	TGTGCCAGCAGCCCCAACAGGGGGGGTAGCGACAATGAGCAGTTCTTC
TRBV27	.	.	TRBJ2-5	CASSSGTRSPRGEETQYF	TGTGCCAGCAGTTCAGGGACGAGGAGCCCAAGAGGGGAGGAGACCCAGTACTTC
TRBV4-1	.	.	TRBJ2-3	CASSQTGVVGTDTQYF	TGCGCCAGCAGCCAGACCGGGGTGGTAGGCACAGATACGCAGTATTTT
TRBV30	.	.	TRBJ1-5	CAWRRGGGSNQPQHF	TGTGCCTGGAGGCGCGGTGGTGGGAGCAATCAGCCCCAGCATTTT
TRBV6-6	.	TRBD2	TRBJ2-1	CASRSLLAGSYNEQFF	TGTGCCAGCAGGAGTCTTCTAGCGGGGTCCTACAATGAGCAGTTCTTC
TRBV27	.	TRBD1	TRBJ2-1	CASSARQGAEHEQFF	TGTGCCAGCAGTGCACGACAGGGGGCAGAGCATGAGCAGTTCTTC
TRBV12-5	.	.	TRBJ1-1	CASGPDSLKGGEAFF	TGTGCTAGTGGTCCAGACAGTCTAAAAGGTGGTGAAGCTTTCTTT
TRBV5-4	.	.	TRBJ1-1	CASSLDNNEAFF	TGTGCCAGCAGCTTGGACAACAATGAAGCTTTCTTT
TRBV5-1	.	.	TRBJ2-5	CASSLDSARGQETQYF	TGCGCCAGCAGCTTGGATTCGGCCAGGGGACAAGAGACCCAGTACTTC
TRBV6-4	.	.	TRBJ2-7	CASRGYQTSSYEQYF	TGTGCCAGCAGGGGGTACCAAACCAGCTCCTACGAGCAGTACTTC
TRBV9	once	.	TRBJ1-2	CASSVEGHYGYTF	TGTGCCAGCAGCGTAGAGGGCCACTATGGCTACACCTTC
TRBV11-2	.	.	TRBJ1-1	CASSQMIEWDTEAFF	TGTGCCAGCAGCCAGATGATCGAATGGGACACTGAAGCTTTCTTT
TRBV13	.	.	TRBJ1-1	CASSSPRGGLTEAFF	TGTGCCAGCAGCTCGCCCCGAGGGGGGTTAACTGAAGCTTTCTTT
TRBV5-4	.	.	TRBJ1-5	CASSLGADQPQHF	TGTGCCAGCAGCTTGGGGGCTGATCAGCCCCAGCATTTT
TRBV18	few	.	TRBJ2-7	CASGPGGAAEQYF	TGTGCCAGCGGTCCGGGTGGAGCGGCCGAGCAGTACTTC
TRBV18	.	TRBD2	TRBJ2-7	CASSPPGGTTYEQYF	TGTGCCAGCTCACCACCGGGCGGGACTACCTACGAGCAGTACTTC
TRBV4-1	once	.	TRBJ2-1	CASSQGVTTFNNEQFF	TGCGCCAGCAGCCAAGGAGTGACGACCTTCAACAATGAGCAGTTCTTC
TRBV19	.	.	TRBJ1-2	CASSGGGGYTF	TGTGCCAGTAGTGGGGGCGGTGGCTACACCTTC
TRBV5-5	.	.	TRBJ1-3	CASSLGRTGNTIYF	TGTGCCAGCAGCTTGGGACGAACTGGAAACACCATATATTTT
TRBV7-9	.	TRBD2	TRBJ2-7	CASSLLPGLAGEGYEQYF	TGTGCCAGCAGCCTGTTACCGGGACTAGCGGGAGAAGGCTACGAGCAGTACTTC
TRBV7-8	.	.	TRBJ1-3	CASSLAAGGPGNTIYF	TGTGCCAGCAGCTTAGCGGCGGGGGGTCCTGGAAACACCATATATTTT
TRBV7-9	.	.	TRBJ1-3	CASSRGQSSGNTIYF	TGTGCCAGCAGCCGCGGGCAAAGCTCTGGAAACACCATATATTTT
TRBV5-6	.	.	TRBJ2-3	CASSLDMADTQYF	TGTGCCAGCAGCTTAGACATGGCAGATACGCAGTATTTT
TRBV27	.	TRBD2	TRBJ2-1	CAIRPWGGRLDEQFF	TGTGCCATTAGACCATGGGGCGGGAGGTTGGATGAGCAGTTCTTC
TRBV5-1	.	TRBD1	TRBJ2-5	CASSLGGQGYQYF	TGCGCCAGCAGCTTGGGGGGACAGGGATACCAGTACTTC
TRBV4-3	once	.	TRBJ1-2	CASSLKKSIGGLAPMNYGYTF	TGCGCCAGCAGCCTTAAAAAGTCGATCGGGGGTCTAGCTCCCATGAACTATGGCTACACCTTC
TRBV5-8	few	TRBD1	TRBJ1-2	CASSFEGGGYTF	TGTGCCAGCAGCTTTGAAGGGGGCGGCTACACCTTC
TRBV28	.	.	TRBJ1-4	CASSSRVVATNEKLFF	TGTGCCAGCAGTTCCCGCGTAGTTGCAACTAATGAAAAACTGTTTTTT
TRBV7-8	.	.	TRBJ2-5	CASSQYQETQYF	TGTGCCAGCAGCCAATACCAAGAGACCCAGTACTTC
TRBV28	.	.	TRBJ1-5	CASSPGQKYQPQHF	TGTGCCAGCAGTCCCGGACAGAAGTATCAGCCCCAGCATTTT
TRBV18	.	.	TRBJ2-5	CASSPFSGTLRGETQYF	TGTGCCAGCTCACCGTTCTCGGGGACGCTTAGGGGAGAGACCCAGTACTTC
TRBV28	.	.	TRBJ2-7	CASSSGSPRGVYEQYF	TGTGCCAGCAGTTCGGGGTCTCCCCGAGGGGTTTACGAGCAGTACTTC
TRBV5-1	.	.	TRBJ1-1	CASSLSPENTEAFF	TGCGCCAGCAGCTTATCCCCCGAGAACACTGAAGCTTTCTTT
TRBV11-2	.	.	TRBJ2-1	CASSLLPSVHHNEQFF	TGTGCCAGCAGCTTACTCCCTAGCGTACATCACAATGAGCAGTTCTTC
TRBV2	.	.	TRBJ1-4	CASNSQGVDEKLFF	TGTGCCAGCAACTCCCAGGGTGTGGACGAAAAACTGTTTTTT
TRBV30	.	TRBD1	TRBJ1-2	CAWSVRQGYGYTF	TGTGCCTGGAGTGTGAGACAGGGATATGGCTACACCTTC
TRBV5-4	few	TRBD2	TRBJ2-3	CASSLGGSGSTQYF	TGTGCCAGCAGCTTAGGGGGTAGCGGGAGCACGCAGTATTTT
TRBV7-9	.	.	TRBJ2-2	CASSFFGTDTSGELFF	TGTGCCAGCAGCTTTTTCGGGACGGACACTAGCGGGGAGCTGTTTTTT
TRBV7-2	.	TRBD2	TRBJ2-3	CASSLGGSETDTQYF	TGTGCCAGCAGCTTAGGCGGGAGTGAGACAGATACGCAGTATTTT
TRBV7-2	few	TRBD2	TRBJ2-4	CASSLVGRTIENIQYF	TGTGCCAGCAGCTTAGTCGGGAGGACTATCGAAAACATTCAGTACTTC
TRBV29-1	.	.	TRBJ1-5	CSVRDTLNSNQPQHF	TGCAGCGTCCGGGACACCCTAAATAGCAATCAGCCCCAGCATTTT
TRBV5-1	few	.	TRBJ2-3	CASSLPTDTQYF	TGCGCCAGCAGCTTGCCCACAGATACGCAGTATTTT
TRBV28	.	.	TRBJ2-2	CASSRTNFNTGELFF	TGTGCCAGCAGTCGGACTAATTTTAACACCGGGGAGCTGTTTTTT
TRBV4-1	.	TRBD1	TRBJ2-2	CASSQVPGQATGELFF	TGCGCCAGCAGCCAAGTTCCGGGACAGGCCACCGGGGAGCTGTTTTTT
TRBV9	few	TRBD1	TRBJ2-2	CASSVRGNGAGELFF	TGTGCCAGCAGCGTCAGGGGGAACGGGGCCGGGGAGCTGTTTTTT
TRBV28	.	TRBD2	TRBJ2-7	CASSNPHGGGNEQYF	TGTGCCAGCAGTAACCCCCACGGGGGGGGGAACGAGCAGTACTTC
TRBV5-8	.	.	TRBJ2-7	CASRSRALATYEQYF	TGTGCCAGCAGGAGCCGGGCCCTCGCGACCTACGAGCAGTACTTC
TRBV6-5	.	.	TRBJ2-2	CASSQDSVGVFF	TGTGCCAGCAGTCAGGACTCTGTTGGGGTGTTTTTT
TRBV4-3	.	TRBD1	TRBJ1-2	CASSQDLRAGGNYGYTF	TGCGCCAGCAGCCAAGATCTGAGGGCAGGGGGTAACTATGGCTACACCTTC
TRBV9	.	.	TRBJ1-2	CASSVAWGVGYTF	TGTGCCAGCAGCGTAGCTTGGGGGGTAGGCTACACCTTC
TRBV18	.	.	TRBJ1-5	CASSPIGGSGNQPQHF	TGTGCCAGCTCACCTATAGGGGGGTCCGGCAATCAGCCCCAGCATTTT
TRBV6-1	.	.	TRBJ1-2	CASSEVVGQPPNYGYTF	TGTGCCAGCAGTGAAGTAGTAGGACAGCCTCCTAACTATGGCTACACCTTC
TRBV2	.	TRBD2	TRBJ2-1	CASSGVGAGGPGWDEQFF	TGTGCCAGCAGTGGAGTTGGAGCGGGAGGGCCGGGATGGGATGAGCAGTTCTTC
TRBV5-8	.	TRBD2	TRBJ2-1	CASLLAGGVNEQFF	TGTGCCAGCCTACTAGCGGGAGGGGTCAATGAGCAGTTCTTC